This T cell receptor (beta chain) came from a study of T cells in Graves' hyperthyroidism and ophthalmopathy. Broader study findings: Most thyroid clonotypes with frequency above 0.001 were detected in blood.

The CDR3 regions of TCR beta were amplified from RNA transcripts. RT-PCR in the first round (using the HTBI primer set) targeted the TCR CDR3. TCRdb re-called the multiplex PCR reads through MiXCR, storing one row per CDR3 protein. There are approximately 690,000 distinct CDR3 sequences in the sample; about a fifth occur only once, and 34% lies in the top ten. A note on this clonotype: The target antigen is unknown.

CDR3 length: 12 residues. V was clipped by 4 bases and J by 5 bases; unmatched bases: 1. Germline V CDR1 and CDR2: DFQATT, SNEGSKA (reference sequence). The clonotype comes from a man between 25 and 39 years old with Graves' ophthalmopathy. Sequencing input: blood. This chain joins TRBV20-1 and TRBJ1-4, with 7 nucleotides matching TRBD1. The CDR3 bases are TGCAGTGCTAACAGGGGAAATGAAAAACTGTTTTTT. Residues: CSANRGNEKLFF.